A selection of T cell receptor beta chains follows, all from one sample in a study of T-cell memory formation after mild COVID-19. Each CDR3 protein gets one entry after TCRdb re-called the 5' RACE reads with MiXCR. Of about 410,000 distinct CDR3 sequences in the sample, over 15% were seen once. Specimen: PBMCs or a T cell subset sorted from them (not recorded which). These receptors originate from a man aged 18 to 35 who had mild COVID-19 (a few samples of this study predate the infection). Cell type and time point are not known. Both conserved end residues are part of each CDR3. A D gene is named only where the DNA matches it firmly. Rows may omit the clone size; those that give it use once, few, many or a size class.

j_call clone_size v_call d_call cdr3_nt cdr3_aa
TRBJ2-7 - TRBV5-1 - TGCGCCAGCAGCTTGGTGGGTACCTACAAGCAGTACTTC CASSLVGTYKQYF
TRBJ2-5 - TRBV6-2/TRBV6-3 TRBD2 TGTGCCAGCAGCACGGGACTAGCGGACCAAGAGACCCAGTACTTC CASSTGLADQETQYF
TRBJ2-4 - TRBV12-3/TRBV12-4 - TGTGCCAGCAGTGATACCGGGACCCGTCGGGGCATTCAGTACTTC CASSDTGTRRGIQYF
TRBJ2-1 - TRBV7-2 TRBD2 TGTGCCAGCAGCGGGCCCCCGGGACTAGCGGGAGGGTGGAATGAGCAGTTCTTC CASSGPPGLAGGWNEQFF
TRBJ2-1 - TRBV18 TRBD2 TGTGCCAGCTCACGCCTAGGCGGGGGGTACAATGAGCAGTTCTTC CASSRLGGGYNEQFF
TRBJ2-5 - TRBV7-9 - TGTGCCAGCAGCTCGGGGGGCCCGGAGACCCAGTACTTC CASSSGGPETQYF
TRBJ1-1 - TRBV11-1 - TGTGCCAGCAGCTCATACAGGGACGTAGATGAAGCTTTCTTT CASSSYRDVDEAFF
TRBJ1-1 few TRBV18 TRBD1 TGTGCCAGCTCACCACCTGGGACAGGGGCCACTGAAGCTTTCTTT CASSPPGTGATEAFF
TRBJ2-2 many TRBV9 - TGTGCCAGCAGCGTAGTTGGCGGGGAGCTGTTTTTT CASSVVGGELFF
TRBJ1-2 - TRBV11-2 TRBD1 TGTGCCAGCACCAATACAGGGGTTGGACTTTATGGCTACACCTTC CASTNTGVGLYGYTF
TRBJ1-2 once TRBV27 - TGTGCCAGAAGTTTATCGGCAGCAGGCGGTTATGGCTACACCTTC CARSLSAAGGYGYTF
TRBJ2-3 few TRBV15 TRBD2 TGTGCCACCAGCAGAGATCGACTAGCGGCGGCAACAGATACGCAGTATTTT CATSRDRLAAATDTQYF
TRBJ2-3 - TRBV11-2 - TGTGCCAGCAGCTTCAGGACAGCCCTAAAAGATACGCAGTATTTT CASSFRTALKDTQYF
TRBJ2-7 few TRBV6-5 - TGTGCCAGCAGTTACTATCACGGATCCGAGCAGTACTTC CASSYYHGSEQYF
TRBJ2-2 few TRBV7-9 TRBD1 TGTGCCAGCAGCTCCGGACAGGGGGCGTGGGACACCGGGGAGCTGTTTTTT CASSSGQGAWDTGELFF
TRBJ2-4 many TRBV4-2 - TGTGCCAGCAGCCAAGATCCCAGGCCGGGGGCGGGAAACATTCAGTACTTC CASSQDPRPGAGNIQYF
TRBJ2-4 many TRBV5-1 - TGCGCCAGCAGCTTGGCGGGAAACATTCAGTACTTC CASSLAGNIQYF
TRBJ1-2 few TRBV24-1 - TGTGCCACCAGTGATCCCACGGCGTTTGGCTACACCTTC CATSDPTAFGYTF